The following is a TCR beta chain sequence with its context. The target antigen is unknown. The V end was cut by 4 bases, the J end by 6 bases, with 18 bases between. The CDR3 is 15 residues long. CDR1 is LGHNA and CDR2 is YNFKEQ in the germline V gene. In the PCR, 60 Vbeta and 13 Jbeta primers were used. TCRdb keeps only in-frame clones here, not all; method: immunoSEQ multiplex PCR. The sample lists tens of thousands of clones, 73% occurring once. The data derive from a study of cytomegalovirus exposure and HLA in healthy donors. About the research overall: Unique TCRs from HLA-typed donors, 75 million to 100 million of them, were held in an early data release. Study conclusions and caveats: The study recorded more than 150 TCR beta chains that were cytomegalovirus-associated.

Sequencing used PBMCs. This chain joins TRBV4-2 and TRBJ1-1; maybe TRBD1 (5 bases). This TCR was recovered from a man aged 45 to 65 in good health and CMV-seronegative. The CDR3 nucleotides are TGTGCCAGCAGCCTAGGCGGGGCCGGGGACGCTGAAGCTTTCTTT. Its protein is CASSLGGAGDAEAFF.